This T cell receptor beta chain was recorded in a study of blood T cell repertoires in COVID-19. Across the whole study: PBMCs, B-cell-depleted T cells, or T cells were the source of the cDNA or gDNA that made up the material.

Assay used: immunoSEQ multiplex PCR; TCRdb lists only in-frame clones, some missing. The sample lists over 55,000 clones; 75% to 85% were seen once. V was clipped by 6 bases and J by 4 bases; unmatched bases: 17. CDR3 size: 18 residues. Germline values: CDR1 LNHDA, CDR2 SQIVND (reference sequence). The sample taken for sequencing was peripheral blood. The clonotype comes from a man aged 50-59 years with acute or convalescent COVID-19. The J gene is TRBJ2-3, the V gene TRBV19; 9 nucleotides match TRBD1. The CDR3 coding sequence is TGTGCCAGTAGGAATAGGGGACCGACAGGGGGTACAGCAGATACGCAGTATTTT. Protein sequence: CASRNRGPTGGTADTQYF.